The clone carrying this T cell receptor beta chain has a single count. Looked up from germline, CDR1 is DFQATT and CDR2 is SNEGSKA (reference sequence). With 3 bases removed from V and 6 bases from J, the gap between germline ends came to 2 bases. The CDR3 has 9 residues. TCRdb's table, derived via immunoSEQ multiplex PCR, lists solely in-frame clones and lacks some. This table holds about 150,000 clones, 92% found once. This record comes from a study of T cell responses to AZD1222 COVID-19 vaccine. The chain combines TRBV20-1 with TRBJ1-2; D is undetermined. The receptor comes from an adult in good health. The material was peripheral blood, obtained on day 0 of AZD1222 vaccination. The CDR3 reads CSARNGYTF. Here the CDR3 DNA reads TGCAGTGCTAGGAATGGCTACACCTTC.